The 15 T cell receptor beta chains below all came from one sample that was sequenced in a study of long-term antiretroviral therapy in people with HIV. The libraries were made with immunoSEQ v3.0 at survey level. The assay was immunoSEQ multiplex PCR, and TCRdb's table has in-frame clones only and misses some. The profile covers approximately 18,000 clones, with around four fifths appearing a single time and around 15% taken by the ten largest. The input for sequencing was unsorted PBMCs, taken approximately 2.2 years before starting antiretroviral therapy. The origin of the receptors is a man aged 25-40 years with HIV.

The rearrangement uses TRBV7-3 and TRBJ2-2, with TRBD1 matching over 8 bases. Germline V gene data show CDR1 as SGHTA and CDR2 as FQGTGA. V shed 4 bases and J 7 bases; nucleotides not matched to a gene: 8. The CDR3 runs 15 residues. CDR3 DNA: TGTGCCAGCAGCTCCAACAGGGGGAAGGGCGGGGAGCTGTTTTTT. It codes for CASSSNRGKGGELFF.

This chain joins TRBV7-3 and TRBJ2-2; D unresolved. Germline V CDR1 and CDR2: SGHTA, FQGTGA. The CDR3 consists of 13 residues. Deletions cut 2 bases from V and 5 bases from J, with 6 bases between. The CDR3 DNA is TGTGCCAGCAGCTTATATACTACCGGGGAGCTGTTTTTT. Translated, it gives CASSLYTTGELFF.

The chain couples TRBV27 to TRBJ1-1; no definite D call. CDR1 and CDR2 from the germline V gene are MNHEY and SMNVEV (reference sequence). V gave up 8 bases and J gave up 8 bases, with 15 bases separating them. The CDR3 contains 12 residues. The CDR3 here is CASQNLWAEAFF. CDR3 nucleotides: TGTGCCAGCCAGAATCTCTGGGCCGAAGCTTTCTTT.

The chain couples TRBV5-6 to TRBJ2-1; 7 nucleotides line up with TRBD1. This CDR3 comprises 15 residues. V shed 3 bases, J shed 4 bases, and the junction held 7 bases outside the gene matches. Germline CDR1 and CDR2: SGHDT and YYEEEE. The CDR3 is CASSSYRDSYNEQFF. In DNA, the CDR3 is TGTGCCAGCAGCTCTTACCGGGACAGTTACAATGAGCAGTTCTTC.

The V and J genes are TRBV20-1 and TRBJ2-3; no clear D gene. Trimming removed 1 base at V and 6 bases at J, with 5 bases between. Germline V CDR1 and CDR2: DFQATT, SNEGSKA (reference sequence). The CDR3 loop spans 11 amino acids. CDR3 loop: CSARVTDTQYF. CDR3 in DNA: TGCAGTGCTAGAGTTACCGATACGCAGTATTTT.

The chain uses TRBV11-1 and TRBJ2-1, with 7 bases matching TRBD2. With 2 bases clipped from V and 3 bases from J, the junction kept 10 bases outside the gene matches. In germline, CDR1 is SGHAT, CDR2 FQDESV (reference sequence). The CDR3 covers 17 residues. For the CDR3, the DNA is TGTGCCAGCAGCTTAACCCTTGGGGGGGTATACTACAATGAGCAGTTCTTC. As protein: CASSLTLGGVYYNEQFF.

On this clone itself: A read error is possible here, since a much larger clone lies one base away. In the same sample, other DNA sequences code for this CDR3. The V gene is TRBV11-1, the J gene TRBJ2-7; 9 bases align to TRBD2. The CDR3 consists of 15 residues. V shed 3 bases and J 1 base; nucleotides not matched to a gene: 4. Germline V lookup: CDR1 SGHAT, CDR2 FQDESV (reference sequence). CDR3 sequence: CASSFSGGPSYEQYF. The DNA of the CDR3 is TGTGCCAGCAGCTTTAGCGGGGGCCCATCCTACGAGCAGTACTTC.

The rearrangement uses TRBV7-9 and TRBJ1-1; a weak D match, TRBD1 (5 bases). Trimming took off 2 bases at V and 4 bases at J, with 11 bases between the two ends. Germline CDR1 is SEHNR and CDR2 is FQNEAQ (reference sequence). The CDR3 totals 14 residues. In nucleotides, the CDR3 is TGTGCCAGCAGCTTACAGGGCGGGGGCACTGAAGCTTTCTTT. As protein: CASSLQGGGTEAFF.

The chain recombines TRBV6-5 with TRBJ2-7; D is unclear. This CDR3 comprises 14 residues. V gave up 5 bases and J gave up 5 bases, with 16 bases separating them. Germline CDR1 MNHEY, CDR2 SVGAGI. The CDR3 here is CASSPYDTAHEQYF. The CDR3 bases are TGTGCCAGCAGTCCTTACGACACTGCCCACGAGCAGTACTTC.

The rearrangement joins TRBV10-2 to TRBJ2-2, with D tentatively TRBD1 (6 bases). This CDR3 is 14 amino acids long. In germline, CDR1 is WSHSY, CDR2 SAAADI. Trimming left V 6 bases short and J 3 bases short, with 11 bases between. The CDR3 nucleotides are TGCGCCAGCAGATCCAACAGGGACACCGGGGAGCTGTTTTTT. Protein: CASRSNRDTGELFF.

This clone came up a few times. The rearrangement links TRBV13 to TRBJ2-7, with 7 bases identical to TRBD1. This CDR3 has 12 residues. Germline values: CDR1 PRHDT, CDR2 FYEKMQ (reference sequence). J lost 10 bases, V lost 6 bases, and 9 bases had no gene match. The CDR3 DNA reads as TGTGCCAGCAGTCAACGCGAAGGGGGCCAGTACTTC. Amino acids: CASSQREGGQYF.

J is TRBJ2-7 and V is TRBV6-5; 8 bases are a match to TRBD1. The junction had 6 bases not matched to a gene; V was cut back by 5 bases and J by 0 bases. Germline V lookup: CDR1 MNHEY, CDR2 SVGAGI. The CDR3 consists of 15 residues. The CDR3 here is CASSIDRGSSYEQYF. CDR3 nucleotides: TGTGCCAGCAGTATCGACAGGGGAAGCTCCTACGAGCAGTACTTC.

The CDR3 DNA reads TGTGCCAGCAGCAGTACAGGGATGCGTACGTCACCCCTCCACTTT. Its translation is CASSSTGMRTSPLHF. The gene calls are TRBV14 and TRBJ1-6; D might be TRBD1 (6 bases). The CDR3 consists of 15 residues. V was trimmed by 5 bases and J by 10 bases, leaving 18 bases between them. CDR1 and CDR2 (germline): SGHDN, FVKESK.

This clone was recorded only once. This chain connects TRBV7-9 to TRBJ2-3; 10 bases line up with TRBD2. Germline-derived CDR1 and CDR2 are SEHNR and FQNEAQ (reference sequence). V lost 5 bases and J lost 2; bases outside the gene matches: 7. This CDR3 contains 16 residues. The CDR3 nucleotides are TGTGCCAGCAGCCCCGGGACTAGCGCTTCCACAGATACGCAGTATTTT. Amino acids: CASSPGTSASTDTQYF.

The CDR3 protein is CSVDGGGGGETQYF. The DNA of the CDR3 is TGCAGCGTTGACGGAGGGGGCGGAGGAGAGACCCAGTACTTC. The rearrangement links TRBV29-1 to TRBJ2-5; D is perhaps TRBD1 (7 bases). CDR3 length: 14 amino acids. CDR1 and CDR2 (germline): SQVTM, ANQGSEA. V was cut by 3 bases and J by 4 bases, with 15 bases left in between.